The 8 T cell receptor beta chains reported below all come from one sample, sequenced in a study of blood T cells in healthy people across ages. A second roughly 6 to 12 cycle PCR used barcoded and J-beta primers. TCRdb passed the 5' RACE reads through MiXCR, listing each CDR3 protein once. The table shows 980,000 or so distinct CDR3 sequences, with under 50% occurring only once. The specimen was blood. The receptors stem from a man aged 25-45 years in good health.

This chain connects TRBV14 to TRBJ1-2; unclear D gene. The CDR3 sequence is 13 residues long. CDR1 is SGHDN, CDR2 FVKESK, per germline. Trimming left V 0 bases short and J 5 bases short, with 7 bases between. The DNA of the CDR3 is TGTGCCAGCAGCCAAGATGAGGGATATGGCTACACCTTC. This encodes CASSQDEGYGYTF. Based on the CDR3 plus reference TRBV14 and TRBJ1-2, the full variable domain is EAGVTQFPSHSVIEKGQTVTLRCDPISGHDNLYWYRRVMGKEIKFLLHFVKESKQDESGMPNNRFLAERTGGTYSTLKVQPAELEDSGVYFCASSQDEGYGYTFGSGTRLTVV.

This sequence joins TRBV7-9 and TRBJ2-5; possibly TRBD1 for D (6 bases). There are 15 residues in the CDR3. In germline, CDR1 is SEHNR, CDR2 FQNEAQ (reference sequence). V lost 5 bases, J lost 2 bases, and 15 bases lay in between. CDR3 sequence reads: CASSMTGVNQETQYF. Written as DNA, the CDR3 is TGTGCCAGCAGCATGACAGGTGTAAATCAAGAGACCCAGTACTTC.

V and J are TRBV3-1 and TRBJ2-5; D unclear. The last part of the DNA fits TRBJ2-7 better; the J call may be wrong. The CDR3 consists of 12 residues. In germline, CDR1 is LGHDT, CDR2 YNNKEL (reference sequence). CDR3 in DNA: TGTGCCAGCAGCCATTCTAAGGGCGAGCAGTACTTC. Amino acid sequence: CASSHSKGEQYF.

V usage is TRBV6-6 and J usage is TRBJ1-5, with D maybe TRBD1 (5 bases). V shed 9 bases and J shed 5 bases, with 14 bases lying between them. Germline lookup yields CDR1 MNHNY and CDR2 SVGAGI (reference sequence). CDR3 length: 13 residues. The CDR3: CASSTGPDQPQHF. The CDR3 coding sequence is TGTGCCAGTTCGACGGGACCCGATCAGCCCCAGCATTTT.

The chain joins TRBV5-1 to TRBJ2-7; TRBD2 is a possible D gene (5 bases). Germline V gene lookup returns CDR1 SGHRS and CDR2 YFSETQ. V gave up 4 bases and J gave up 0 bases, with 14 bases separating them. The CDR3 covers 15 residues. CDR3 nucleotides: TGCGCCAGCAGCCTCGTCGCACTAGTCTCCTACGAGCAGTACTTC. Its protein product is CASSLVALVSYEQYF.

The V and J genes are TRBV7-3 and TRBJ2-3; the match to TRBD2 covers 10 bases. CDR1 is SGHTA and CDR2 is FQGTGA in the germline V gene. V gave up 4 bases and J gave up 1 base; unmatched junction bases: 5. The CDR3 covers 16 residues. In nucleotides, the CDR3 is TGTGCCAGCAGCTACACTAGCGGGGTAGGCACAGATACGCAGTATTTT. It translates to CASSYTSGVGTDTQYF.

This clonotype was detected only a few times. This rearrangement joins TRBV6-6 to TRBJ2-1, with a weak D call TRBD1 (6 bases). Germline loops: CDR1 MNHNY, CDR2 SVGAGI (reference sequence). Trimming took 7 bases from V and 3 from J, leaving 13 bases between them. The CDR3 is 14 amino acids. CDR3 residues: CASTPGVSYNEQFF. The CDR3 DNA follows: TGTGCCAGCACCCCAGGGGTCAGCTACAATGAGCAGTTCTTC.

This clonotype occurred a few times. CDR3 DNA sequence: TGCAGCAAACCTCGGTCGGGGACAATAAGCGCCTACGAGCAGTACTTC. Translating it yields CSKPRSGTISAYEQYF. The V gene is TRBV29-1, the J gene TRBJ2-7, with a possible D match to TRBD1 (6 bases). The CDR3 spans 16 residues. CDR1 and CDR2 (germline): SQVTM, ANQGSEA. Trimming left V 8 bases short and J 2 bases short, with 25 bases between.